The 5 T cell receptor beta chains in this list originate from one sample, sequenced in a study of a mutant IDH1 vaccine in newly diagnosed glioma. The data were produced by immunoSEQ multiplex PCR, yet TCRdb's version contains in-frame clones alone and is incomplete. The sample shows about 32,000 clones, 60% to 80% of them seen only once. Time point specified: week 35, safety follow-up. Doses comprised 300 ug of mutant IDH1 20-mer peptide each, plus topical imiquimod. No antigens are known for them. The starting material was PBMCs, obtained from a glioma patient whose treatment included an IDH1 peptide vaccine. The receptors were sampled from a woman in her 30s with glioma. Some clones in this sample may be carry-over from other donors' samples.

The gene calls are TRBV25-1 and TRBJ2-7, with 7 positions matching TRBD1. Per the germline V gene, CDR1 is MGHDK and CDR2 is SYGVNS. The CDR3 loop spans 15 amino acids. Unmatched junction bases numbered 7, after V lost 5 bases and J lost 0 bases. CDR3 DNA sequence: TGTGCCAGCAGTCGGACAGGAGGAACCTCCTACGAGCAGTACTTC. This sequence encodes CASSRTGGTSYEQYF.

The sample holds a few counts of this clone. This chain connects TRBV5-4 to TRBJ2-5; D is possibly TRBD1 or TRBD2 (5 bases each). The CDR3 totals 16 residues. Between the trimmed V and J ends, which lost 4 bases and 1 base, there was a span of 17 bases. Germline lookup yields CDR1 SGHNT and CDR2 YYREEE (reference sequence). The DNA for the CDR3 is TGTGCCAGCAGCCCAGCCCAGGGTGGGGGCCAAGAGACCCAGTACTTC. This sequence encodes CASSPAQGGGQETQYF.

The chain links TRBV19 to TRBJ2-7; TRBD2 agrees at 7 bases. J gave up 4 bases and V 4 bases, and 4 bases lay outside the gene matches. The CDR3 runs to 13 residues. The germline V gene has CDR1 LNHDA and CDR2 SQIVND (reference sequence). CDR3 DNA: TGTGCCAGTAGTAACGGACTAGTGTACGAGCAGTACTTC. This sequence encodes CASSNGLVYEQYF.

This clone was detected once. The chain links TRBV27 to TRBJ2-1; 10 nucleotides match TRBD2. CDR1 and CDR2 from the germline V gene are MNHEY and SMNVEV (reference sequence). This CDR3 is built from 16 residues. V dropped 5 bases and J dropped 4; count of bases not matched to a gene: 8. CDR3: CASSPTAGGGYNEQFF. CDR3 sequence (DNA): TGTGCCAGCAGTCCAACAGCGGGAGGGGGGTACAATGAGCAGTTCTTC.

This chain links TRBV4-2 with TRBJ2-1, with TRBD2 matching over 11 bases. Per the germline V gene, CDR1 is LGHNA and CDR2 is YNFKEQ. The CDR3 has 16 residues. V shed 1 base and J 5 bases; nucleotides not matched to a gene: 4. CDR3 bases: TGTGCCAGCAGCCAAGGAGGGACTAGCGGTGACAATGAGCAGTTCTTC. Translated, it gives CASSQGGTSGDNEQFF.